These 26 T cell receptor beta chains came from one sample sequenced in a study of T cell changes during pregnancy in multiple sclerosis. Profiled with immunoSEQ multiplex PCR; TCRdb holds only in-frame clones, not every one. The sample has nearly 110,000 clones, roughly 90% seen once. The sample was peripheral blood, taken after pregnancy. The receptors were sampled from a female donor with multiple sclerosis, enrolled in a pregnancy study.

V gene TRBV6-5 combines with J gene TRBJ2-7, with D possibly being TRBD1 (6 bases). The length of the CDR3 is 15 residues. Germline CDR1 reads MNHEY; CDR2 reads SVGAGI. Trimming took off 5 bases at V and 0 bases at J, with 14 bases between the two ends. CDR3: CASSRGTFYSYEQYF. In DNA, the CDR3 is TGTGCCAGCAGTCGAGGGACATTCTACTCCTACGAGCAGTACTTC.

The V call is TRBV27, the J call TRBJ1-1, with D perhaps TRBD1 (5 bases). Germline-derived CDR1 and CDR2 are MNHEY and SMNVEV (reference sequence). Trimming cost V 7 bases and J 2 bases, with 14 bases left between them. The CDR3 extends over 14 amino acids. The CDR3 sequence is CASMAGRGNTEAFF. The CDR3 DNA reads TGTGCCAGCATGGCAGGGAGGGGAAACACTGAAGCTTTCTTT.

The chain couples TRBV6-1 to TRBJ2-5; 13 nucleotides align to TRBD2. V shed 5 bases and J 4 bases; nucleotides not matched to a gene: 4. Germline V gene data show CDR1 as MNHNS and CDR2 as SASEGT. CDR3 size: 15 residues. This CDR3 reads CASSPTSGGSETQYF. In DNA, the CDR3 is TGTGCCAGCAGTCCGACTAGCGGGGGGTCAGAGACCCAGTACTTC.

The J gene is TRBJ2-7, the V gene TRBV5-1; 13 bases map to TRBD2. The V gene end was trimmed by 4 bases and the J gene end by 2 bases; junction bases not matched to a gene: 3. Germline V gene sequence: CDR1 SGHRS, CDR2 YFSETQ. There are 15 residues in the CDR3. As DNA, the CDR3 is TGCGCCAGCAGCAAAGGGACTAGCGGGACCTACGAGCAGTACTTC. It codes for CASSKGTSGTYEQYF. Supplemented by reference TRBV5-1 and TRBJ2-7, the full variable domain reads KAGVTQTPRYLIKTRGQQVTLSCSPISGHRSVSWYQQTPGQGLQFLFEYFSETQRNKGNFPGRFSGRQFSNSRSEMNVSTLELGDSALYLCASSKGTSGTYEQYFGPGTRLTVT.

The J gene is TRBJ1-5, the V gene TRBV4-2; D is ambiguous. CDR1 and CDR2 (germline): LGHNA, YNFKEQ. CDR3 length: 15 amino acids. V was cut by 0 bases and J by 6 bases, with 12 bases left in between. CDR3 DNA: TGTGCCAGCAGCCAAGACAGGCTACCCAGTCAGCCCCAGCATTTT. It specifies CASSQDRLPSQPQHF.

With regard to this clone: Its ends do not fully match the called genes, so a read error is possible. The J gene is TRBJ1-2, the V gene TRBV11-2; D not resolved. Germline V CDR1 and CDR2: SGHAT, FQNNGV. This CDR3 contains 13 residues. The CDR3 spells CASSLENRVRLAF. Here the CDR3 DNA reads TGTGCCAGCAGCTTAGAGAACCGAGTCCGCCTTGCCTTC. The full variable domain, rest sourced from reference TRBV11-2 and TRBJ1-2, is EAGVAQSPRYKIIEKRQSVAFWCNPISGHATLYWYQQILGQGPKLLIQFQNNGVVDDSQLPKDRFSAERLKGVDSTLKIQPAKLEDSAVYLCASSLENRVRLAFGSGTRLTVV.

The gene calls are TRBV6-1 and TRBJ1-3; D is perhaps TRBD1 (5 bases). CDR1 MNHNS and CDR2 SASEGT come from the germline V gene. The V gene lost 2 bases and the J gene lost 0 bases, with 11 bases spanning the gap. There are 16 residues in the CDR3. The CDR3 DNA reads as TGTGCCAGCAGTGAAAACTGGACACCCTCTGGAAACACCATATATTTT. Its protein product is CASSENWTPSGNTIYF.

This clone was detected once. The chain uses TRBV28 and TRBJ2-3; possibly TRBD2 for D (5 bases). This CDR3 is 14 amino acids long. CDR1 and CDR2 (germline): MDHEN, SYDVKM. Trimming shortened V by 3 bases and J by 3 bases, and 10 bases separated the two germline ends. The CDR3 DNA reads TGTGCCAGCAGTTTGGGGAGAAAGACAGATACGCAGTATTTT. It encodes CASSLGRKTDTQYF.

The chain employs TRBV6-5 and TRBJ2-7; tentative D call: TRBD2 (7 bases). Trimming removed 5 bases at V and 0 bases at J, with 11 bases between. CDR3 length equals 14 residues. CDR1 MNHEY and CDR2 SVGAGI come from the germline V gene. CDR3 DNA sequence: TGTGCCAGCAGTGGGGGGGCCAGCTCCTACGAGCAGTACTTC. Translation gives CASSGGASSYEQYF.

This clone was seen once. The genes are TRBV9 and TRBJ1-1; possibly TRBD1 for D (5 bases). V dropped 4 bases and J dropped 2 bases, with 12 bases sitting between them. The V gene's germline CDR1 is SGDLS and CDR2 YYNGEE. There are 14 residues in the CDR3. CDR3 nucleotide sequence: TGTGCCAGCAGCCCCCAGACAGCTAACACTGAAGCTTTCTTT. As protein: CASSPQTANTEAFF.

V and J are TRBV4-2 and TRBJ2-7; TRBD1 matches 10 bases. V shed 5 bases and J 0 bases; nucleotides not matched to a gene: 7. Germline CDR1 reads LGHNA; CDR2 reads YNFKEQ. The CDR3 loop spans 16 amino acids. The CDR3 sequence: CASSSGQGGPSYEQYF. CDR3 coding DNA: TGTGCCAGCAGCTCCGGACAGGGGGGCCCCTCCTACGAGCAGTACTTC.

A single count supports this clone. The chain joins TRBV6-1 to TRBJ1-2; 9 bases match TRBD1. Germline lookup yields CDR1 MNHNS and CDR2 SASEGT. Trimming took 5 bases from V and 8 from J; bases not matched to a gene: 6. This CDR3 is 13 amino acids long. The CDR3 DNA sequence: TGTGCCAGCAGTCAACAGGGGGCTTGGGGCTACACCTTC. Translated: CASSQQGAWGYTF.

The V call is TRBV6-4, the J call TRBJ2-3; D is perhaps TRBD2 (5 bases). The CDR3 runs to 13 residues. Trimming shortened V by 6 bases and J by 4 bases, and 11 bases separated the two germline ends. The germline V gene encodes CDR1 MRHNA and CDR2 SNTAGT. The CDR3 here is CASSPEEADTQYF. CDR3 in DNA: TGTGCCAGCAGCCCCGAGGAGGCAGATACGCAGTATTTT.

The CDR3 DNA is TGTGCCAGCAGCCAGTTGGAAATAGGGGCGGGGGAAGCTTTCTTT. Translating gives CASSQLEIGAGEAFF. This chain connects TRBV28 to TRBJ1-1; D might be TRBD1 (5 bases). This CDR3 contains 15 residues. CDR1 is MDHEN, CDR2 SYDVKM, per germline. The V gene lost 6 bases and the J gene lost 8 bases, with 22 bases spanning the gap.

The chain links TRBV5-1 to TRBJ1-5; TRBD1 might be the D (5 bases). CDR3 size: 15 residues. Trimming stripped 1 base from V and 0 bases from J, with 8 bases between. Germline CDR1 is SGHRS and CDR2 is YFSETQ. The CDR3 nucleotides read TGCGCCAGCAGCTTGATCGACAGTAGCAATCAGCCCCAGCATTTT. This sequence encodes CASSLIDSSNQPQHF.

The CDR3 reads CASSGGGGWYNEQFF. The CDR3 bases are TGTGCCAGCAGTGGGGGCGGGGGTTGGTACAATGAGCAGTTCTTC. The V and J genes are TRBV2 and TRBJ2-1, with 7 bases lining up with TRBD2. Trimming cost V 4 bases and J 4 bases; bases outside gene matches: 7. The CDR3 runs 15 residues. CDR1 is SNHLY and CDR2 is FYNNEI in the germline V gene.

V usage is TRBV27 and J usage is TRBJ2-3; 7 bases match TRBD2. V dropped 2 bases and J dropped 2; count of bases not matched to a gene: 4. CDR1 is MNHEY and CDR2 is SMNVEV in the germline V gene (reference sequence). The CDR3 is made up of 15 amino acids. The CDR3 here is CASSLTSAPTDTQYF. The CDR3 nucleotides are TGTGCCAGCAGTTTAACTAGCGCGCCCACAGATACGCAGTATTTT.

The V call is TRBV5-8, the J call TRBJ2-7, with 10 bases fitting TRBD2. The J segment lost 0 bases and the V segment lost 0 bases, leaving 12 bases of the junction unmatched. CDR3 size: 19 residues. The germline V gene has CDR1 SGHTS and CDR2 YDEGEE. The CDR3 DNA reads TGTGCCAGCAGCTTGGGGTTCGGACTAGCGGCTCTAAGCTCCTACGAGCAGTACTTC. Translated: CASSLGFGLAALSSYEQYF. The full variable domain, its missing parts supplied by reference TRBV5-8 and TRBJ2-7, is EAGVTQSPTHLIKTRGQQATLRCSPISGHTSVYWYQQALGLGLQFLLWYDEGEERNRGNFPPRFSGRQFPNYSSELNVNALELEDSALYLCASSLGFGLAALSSYEQYFGPGTRLTVT.

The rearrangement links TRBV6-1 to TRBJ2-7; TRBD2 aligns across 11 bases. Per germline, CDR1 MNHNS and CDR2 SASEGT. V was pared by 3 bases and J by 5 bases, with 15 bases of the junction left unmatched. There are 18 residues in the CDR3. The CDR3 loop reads CASSDSSLWLAGGNEQYF. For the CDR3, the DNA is TGTGCCAGCAGTGATTCCAGCCTCTGGCTAGCGGGGGGAAACGAGCAGTACTTC.

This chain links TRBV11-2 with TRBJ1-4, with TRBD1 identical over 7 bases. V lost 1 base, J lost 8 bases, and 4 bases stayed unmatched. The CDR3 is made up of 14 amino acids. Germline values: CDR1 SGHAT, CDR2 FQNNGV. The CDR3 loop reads CASSLAGGWEKLFF. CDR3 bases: TGTGCCAGCAGCTTAGCAGGGGGTTGGGAAAAACTGTTTTTT.

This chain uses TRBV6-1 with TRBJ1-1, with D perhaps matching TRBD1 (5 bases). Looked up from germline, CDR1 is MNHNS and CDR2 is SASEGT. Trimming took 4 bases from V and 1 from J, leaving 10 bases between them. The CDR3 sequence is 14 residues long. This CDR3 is CASSGETGNTEAFF. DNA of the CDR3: TGTGCCAGCAGTGGGGAAACAGGGAACACTGAAGCTTTCTTT.

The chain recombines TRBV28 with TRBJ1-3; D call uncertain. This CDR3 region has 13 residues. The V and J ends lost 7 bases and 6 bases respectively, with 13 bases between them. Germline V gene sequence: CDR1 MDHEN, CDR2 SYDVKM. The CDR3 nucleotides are TGTGCCAGCACGGGTATCCGAGTAAACACCATATATTTT. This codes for CASTGIRVNTIYF.

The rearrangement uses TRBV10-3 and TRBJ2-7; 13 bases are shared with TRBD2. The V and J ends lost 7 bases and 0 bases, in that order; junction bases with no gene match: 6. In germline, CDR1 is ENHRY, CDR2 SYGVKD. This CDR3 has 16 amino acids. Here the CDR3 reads CAITATSGGTSYEQYF. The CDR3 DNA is TGTGCCATCACGGCGACTAGCGGGGGGACCTCCTACGAGCAGTACTTC.

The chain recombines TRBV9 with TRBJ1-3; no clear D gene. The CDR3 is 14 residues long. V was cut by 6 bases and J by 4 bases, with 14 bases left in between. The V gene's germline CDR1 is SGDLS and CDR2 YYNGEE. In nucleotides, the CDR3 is TGTGCCAGCAACCCTCGCCCTGGCGGAAACACCATATATTTT. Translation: CASNPRPGGNTIYF.

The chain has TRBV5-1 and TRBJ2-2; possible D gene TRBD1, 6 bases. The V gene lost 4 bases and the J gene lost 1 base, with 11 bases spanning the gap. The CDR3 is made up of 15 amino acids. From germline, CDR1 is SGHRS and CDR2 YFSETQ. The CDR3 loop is CASSRRTVNTGELFF. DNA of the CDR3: TGCGCCAGCAGCCGTAGGACAGTGAACACCGGGGAGCTGTTTTTT.

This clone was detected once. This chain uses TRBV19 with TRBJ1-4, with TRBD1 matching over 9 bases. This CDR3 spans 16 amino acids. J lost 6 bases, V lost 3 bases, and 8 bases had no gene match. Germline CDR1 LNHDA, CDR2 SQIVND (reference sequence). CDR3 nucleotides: TGTGCCAGTAGTATGACCGGACAGGGGAGGCATGAAAAACTGTTTTTT. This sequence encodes CASSMTGQGRHEKLFF. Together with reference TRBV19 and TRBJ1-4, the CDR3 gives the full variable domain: DGGITQSPKYLFRKEGQNVTLSCEQNLNHDAMYWYRQDPGQGLRLIYYSQIVNDFQKGDIAEGYSVSREKKESFPLTVTSAQKNPTAFYLCASSMTGQGRHEKLFFGSGTQLSVL.